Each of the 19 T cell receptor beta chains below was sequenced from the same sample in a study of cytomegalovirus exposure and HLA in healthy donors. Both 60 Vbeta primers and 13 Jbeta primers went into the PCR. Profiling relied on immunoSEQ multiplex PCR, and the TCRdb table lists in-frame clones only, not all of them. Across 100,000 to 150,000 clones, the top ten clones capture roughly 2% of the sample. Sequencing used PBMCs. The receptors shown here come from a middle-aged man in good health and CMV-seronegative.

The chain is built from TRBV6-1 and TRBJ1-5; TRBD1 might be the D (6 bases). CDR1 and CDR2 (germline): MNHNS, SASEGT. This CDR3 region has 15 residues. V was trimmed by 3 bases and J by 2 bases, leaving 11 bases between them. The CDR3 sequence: CASSDTGLGNQPQHF. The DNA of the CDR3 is TGTGCCAGCAGTGATACAGGGCTAGGCAATCAGCCCCAGCATTTT.

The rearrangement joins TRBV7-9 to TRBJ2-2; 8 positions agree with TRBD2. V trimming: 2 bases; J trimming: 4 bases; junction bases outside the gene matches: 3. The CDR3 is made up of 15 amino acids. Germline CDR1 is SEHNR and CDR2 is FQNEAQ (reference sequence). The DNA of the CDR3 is TGTGCCAGCAGCTTAACGGGAGGGTCCACCGGGGAGCTGTTTTTT. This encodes CASSLTGGSTGELFF.

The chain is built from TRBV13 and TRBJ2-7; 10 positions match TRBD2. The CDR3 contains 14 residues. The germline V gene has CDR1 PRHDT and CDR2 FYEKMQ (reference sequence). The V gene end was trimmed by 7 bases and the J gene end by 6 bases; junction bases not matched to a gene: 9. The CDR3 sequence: CASTTGTSVFEQYF. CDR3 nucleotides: TGTGCCAGCACGACCGGGACTAGCGTTTTCGAGCAGTACTTC.

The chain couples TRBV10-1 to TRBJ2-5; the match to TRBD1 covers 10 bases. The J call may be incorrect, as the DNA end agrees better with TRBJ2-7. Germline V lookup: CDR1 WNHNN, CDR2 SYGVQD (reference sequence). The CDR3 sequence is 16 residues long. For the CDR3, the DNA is TGCGCCAGCAGTGCGGGCTCCGGGACAGGGGCCTACGAGCAGTACTTC. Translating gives CASSAGSGTGAYEQYF.

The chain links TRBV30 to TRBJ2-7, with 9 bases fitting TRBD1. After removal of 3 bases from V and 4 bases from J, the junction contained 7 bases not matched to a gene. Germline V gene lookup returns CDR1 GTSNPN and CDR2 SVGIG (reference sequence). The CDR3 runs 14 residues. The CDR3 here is CAWSGGTGIYEQYF. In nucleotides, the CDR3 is TGTGCCTGGAGCGGAGGGACAGGGATATACGAGCAGTACTTC.

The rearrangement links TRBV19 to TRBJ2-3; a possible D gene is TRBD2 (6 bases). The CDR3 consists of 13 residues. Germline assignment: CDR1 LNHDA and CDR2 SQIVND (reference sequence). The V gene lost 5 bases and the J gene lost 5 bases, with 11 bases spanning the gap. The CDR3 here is CASSRLGLDTQYF. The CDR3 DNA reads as TGTGCCAGTAGTCGACTAGGGTTAGATACGCAGTATTTT. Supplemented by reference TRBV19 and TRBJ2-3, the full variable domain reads DGGITQSPKYLFRKEGQNVTLSCEQNLNHDAMYWYRQDPGQGLRLIYYSQIVNDFQKGDIAEGYSVSREKKESFPLTVTSAQKNPTAFYLCASSRLGLDTQYFGPGTRLTVL.

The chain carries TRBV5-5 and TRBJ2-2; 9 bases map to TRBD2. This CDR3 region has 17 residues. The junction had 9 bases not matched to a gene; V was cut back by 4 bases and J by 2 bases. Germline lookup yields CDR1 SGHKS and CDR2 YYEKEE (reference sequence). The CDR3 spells CASSPRVLAGNTGELFF. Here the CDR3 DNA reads TGTGCCAGCAGCCCGAGGGTACTAGCGGGTAACACCGGGGAGCTGTTTTTT.

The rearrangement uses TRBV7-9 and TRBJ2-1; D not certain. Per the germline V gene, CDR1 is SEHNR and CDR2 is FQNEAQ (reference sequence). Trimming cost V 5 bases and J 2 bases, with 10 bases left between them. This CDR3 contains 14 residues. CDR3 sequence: CASSLQTTYNEQFF. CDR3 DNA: TGTGCCAGCAGCCTACAGACAACCTACAATGAGCAGTTCTTC.

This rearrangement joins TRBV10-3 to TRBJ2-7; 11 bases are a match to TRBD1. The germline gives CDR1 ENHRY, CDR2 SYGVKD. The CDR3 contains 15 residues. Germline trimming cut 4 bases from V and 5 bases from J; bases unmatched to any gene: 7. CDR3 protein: CAISASGTGGHEQYF. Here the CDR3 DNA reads TGTGCCATCAGTGCCTCCGGGACAGGGGGTCACGAGCAGTACTTC.

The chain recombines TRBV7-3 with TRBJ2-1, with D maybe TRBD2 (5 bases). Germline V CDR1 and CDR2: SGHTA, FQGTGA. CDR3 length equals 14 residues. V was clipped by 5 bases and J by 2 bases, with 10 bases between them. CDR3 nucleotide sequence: TGTGCCAGCAGCCGCAGCGGAACCTACAATGAGCAGTTCTTC. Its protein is CASSRSGTYNEQFF.

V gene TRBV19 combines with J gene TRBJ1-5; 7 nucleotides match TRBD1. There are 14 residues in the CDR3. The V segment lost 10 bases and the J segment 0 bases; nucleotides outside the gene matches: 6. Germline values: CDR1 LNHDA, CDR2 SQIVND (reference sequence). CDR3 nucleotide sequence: TGTGCCACCGGACAGGATTATAGCAATCAGCCCCAGCATTTT. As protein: CATGQDYSNQPQHF.

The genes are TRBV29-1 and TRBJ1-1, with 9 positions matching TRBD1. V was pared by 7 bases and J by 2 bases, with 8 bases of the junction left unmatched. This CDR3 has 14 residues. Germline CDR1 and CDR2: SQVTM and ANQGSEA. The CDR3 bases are TGCAGCGCAGGACAGGGGTACGGAAACACTGAAGCTTTCTTT. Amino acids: CSAGQGYGNTEAFF.

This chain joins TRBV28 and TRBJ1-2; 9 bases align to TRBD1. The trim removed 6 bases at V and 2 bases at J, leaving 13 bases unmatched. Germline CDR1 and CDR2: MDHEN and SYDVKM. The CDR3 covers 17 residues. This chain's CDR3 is CASRVLFPDRGNYGYTF. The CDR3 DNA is TGTGCCAGCAGAGTTTTATTCCCGGACAGGGGAAACTATGGCTACACCTTC.

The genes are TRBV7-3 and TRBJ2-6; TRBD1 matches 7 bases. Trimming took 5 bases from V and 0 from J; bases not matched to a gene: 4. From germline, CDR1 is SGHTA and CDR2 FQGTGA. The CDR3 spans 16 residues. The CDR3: CASSLQGDSGANVLTF. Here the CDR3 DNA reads TGTGCCAGCAGCCTGCAGGGGGACTCTGGGGCCAACGTCCTGACTTTC.

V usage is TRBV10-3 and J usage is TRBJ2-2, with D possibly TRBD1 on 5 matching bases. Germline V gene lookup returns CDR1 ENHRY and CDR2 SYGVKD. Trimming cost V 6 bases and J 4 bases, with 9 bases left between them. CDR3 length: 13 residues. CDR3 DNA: TGTGCCATCAGCGCAGGGATCACCGGGGAGCTGTTTTTT. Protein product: CAISAGITGELFF.

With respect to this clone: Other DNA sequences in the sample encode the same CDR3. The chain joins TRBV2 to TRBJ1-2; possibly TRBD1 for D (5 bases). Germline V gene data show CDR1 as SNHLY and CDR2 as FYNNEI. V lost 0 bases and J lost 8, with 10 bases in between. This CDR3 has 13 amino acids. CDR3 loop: CASSEAQGGGYTF. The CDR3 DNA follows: TGTGCCAGCAGTGAAGCTCAGGGTGGCGGCTACACCTTC. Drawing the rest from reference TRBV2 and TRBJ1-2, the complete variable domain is EPEVTQTPSHQVTQMGQEVILRCVPISNHLYFYWYRQILGQKVEFLVSFYNNEISEKSEIFDDQFSVERPDGSNFTLKIRSTKLEDSAMYFCASSEAQGGGYTFGSGTRLTVV.

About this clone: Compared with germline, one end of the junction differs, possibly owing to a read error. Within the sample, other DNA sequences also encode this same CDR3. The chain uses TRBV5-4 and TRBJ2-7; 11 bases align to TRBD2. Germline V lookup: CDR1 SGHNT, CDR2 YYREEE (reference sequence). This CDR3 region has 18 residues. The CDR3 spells CASSSTGLAEKVSLEQYF. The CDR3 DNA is TGTGCCAGCAGCTCGACGGGACTAGCGGAGAAGGTATCGCTGGAGCAGTACTTT.

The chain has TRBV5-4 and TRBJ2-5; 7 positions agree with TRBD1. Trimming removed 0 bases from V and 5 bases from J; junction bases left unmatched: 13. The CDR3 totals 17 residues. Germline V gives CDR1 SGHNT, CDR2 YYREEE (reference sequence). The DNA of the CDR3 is TGTGCCAGCAGCTTGGGGGCCGGGGCTAGCAGGGGGGAGACCCAGTACTTC. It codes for CASSLGAGASRGETQYF.

Here the CDR3 reads CASSWGVADSYNEQFF. Here the CDR3 DNA reads TGTGCCAGCAGCTGGGGGGTAGCGGACTCCTACAATGAGCAGTTCTTC. The chain is built from TRBV5-6 and TRBJ2-1, with D maybe TRBD2 (6 bases). V lost 3 bases to trimming and J lost 0 bases, with 13 bases between them. CDR3 size: 16 residues. Germline values: CDR1 SGHDT, CDR2 YYEEEE.